These 9 T cell receptor beta chains came from one sample sequenced in a study of neurological immune-mediated disorders. One entry per CDR3 protein, called by TCRdb with MiXCR from the 5' RACE reads. The data hold roughly 19,000 distinct CDR3 sequences, with approximately 8% observed a single time. The sample consisted of CD8+ T cells from blood. These receptors originate from a woman in her thirties with HTLV-1-associated myelopathy (HAM/TSP).

This clonotype was counted at least ten times. The J gene is TRBJ1-1, the V gene TRBV12-3 or TRBV12-4, with D uncertain. This CDR3 spans 11 amino acids. V dropped 10 bases and J dropped 2 bases, with 8 bases sitting between them. Written as DNA, the CDR3 is TGTGCCACACGCCTAAACACTGAAGCTTTCTTT. Translated, it gives CATRLNTEAFF.

In its sample, this clonotype was seen many times. In nucleotides, the CDR3 is TGTGCCAGCAGTAAGACCGGGACCGCGCTATCGGATGGCTACACCTTC. Encoded protein: CASSKTGTALSDGYTF. The chain uses TRBV12-3 or TRBV12-4 and TRBJ1-2; D is possibly TRBD1 (5 bases). The CDR3 loop spans 16 amino acids. V lost 5 bases to trimming and J lost 6 bases, with 22 bases between them.

This chain joins TRBV14 and TRBJ2-7; 8 nucleotides line up with TRBD1. The CDR3 runs to 14 residues. The germline V gene has CDR1 SGHDN and CDR2 FVKESK. J was trimmed by 5 bases and V by 5 bases; bases with no gene match: 8. CDR3: CASSRQGSRDEQYF. The CDR3 DNA sequence: TGTGCCAGCAGCAGACAGGGGTCCAGGGACGAGCAGTACTTC.

This clonotype was observed at least ten times. This chain links TRBV5-1 with TRBJ2-2; 11 bases match TRBD2. J gave up 3 bases and V 0 bases, and 7 bases lay outside the gene matches. Germline CDR1 is SGHRS and CDR2 is YFSETQ. The CDR3 contains 18 residues. The CDR3 DNA is TGCGCCAGCAGCTTGGGACTAGCGGGGCCGTACGACACCGGGGAGCTGTTTTTT. The encoded protein is CASSLGLAGPYDTGELFF.

This clonotype was picked up many times. The J gene is TRBJ1-5, the V gene TRBV6-9; 7 bases align to TRBD1. With V trimmed by 6 bases and J by 4 bases, 9 bases remained unmatched. The CDR3 spans 15 residues. CDR1 is MNHGY and CDR2 is SVAAGI in the germline V gene. This CDR3 reads CASRAGGRKNQPQHF. CDR3 sequence (DNA): TGTGCCAGCAGAGCAGGGGGGCGAAAGAATCAGCCCCAGCATTTT.

This clonotype qualifies as large. This chain uses TRBV12-3 or TRBV12-4 with TRBJ2-4, with TRBD2 matching over 7 bases. The CDR3 runs to 12 residues. Germline trimming cut 4 bases from V and 7 bases from J; bases unmatched to any gene: 1. CDR3 loop: CASSWEGNIQYF. The CDR3 DNA reads as TGTGCCAGCAGTTGGGAGGGGAACATTCAGTACTTC.

By sample fraction, this clonotype is medium-sized (0.01 to 0.1%). The chain carries TRBV11-2 and TRBJ2-5, with a possible D match to TRBD1 (5 bases). The germline CDR1 and CDR2 sequences are SGHAT and FQNNGV. The CDR3 is 19 amino acids. The V gene lost 0 bases and the J gene lost 2 bases, with 22 bases spanning the gap. The CDR3, as DNA: TGTGCCAGCAGCTTAGAGACCTTGACAGCGACCCGAGTACAAGAGACCCAGTACTTC. This translates into CASSLETLTATRVQETQYF.

This clonotype was picked up many times. The V and J genes are TRBV20-1 and TRBJ2-3; no firm D call. This CDR3 is built from 15 residues. CDR1 and CDR2 (germline): DFQATT, SNEGSKA (reference sequence). Between the trimmed V and J ends, which lost 0 bases and 0 bases, there was a span of 10 bases. CDR3: CSARDLSTSTDTQYF. CDR3 sequence (DNA): TGCAGTGCTAGAGATCTTTCTACTAGCACAGATACGCAGTATTTT.

The sample holds many counts of this clonotype. This rearrangement joins TRBV15 to TRBJ1-1; 7 bases match TRBD1. J lost 4 bases, V lost 5 bases, and 7 bases had no gene match. Germline V gives CDR1 LNHNV, CDR2 YYDKDF (reference sequence). CDR3 length equals 14 residues. CDR3 bases: TGTGCCACCAGCGGATTCCGGGACAGCACTGAAGCTTTCTTT. It is translated as CATSGFRDSTEAFF.